Below, 30 T cell receptor beta chains from the same sample are listed, as sequenced in a study of blood T cell repertoires in COVID-19. Profiled with immunoSEQ multiplex PCR; TCRdb holds only in-frame clones, not every one. This sample has about 300,000 clones, with about four fifths found just once. Sequencing was carried out using peripheral blood. These receptors originate from a woman in her fifties or sixties who had recovered from COVID-19.

The chain employs TRBV4-3 and TRBJ2-3; 8 bases are shared with TRBD2. CDR3 length: 15 amino acids. The ends lost 4 bases at V and 5 bases at J; junction bases unmatched: 8. Germline assignment: CDR1 LGHNA and CDR2 YSLEER. The CDR3 loop is CASSRTGGGLDTQYF. The CDR3 region has the DNA TGCGCCAGCAGCCGTACGGGGGGGGGCTTAGATACGCAGTATTTT.

The chain recombines TRBV7-9 with TRBJ1-4; the D is unclear. The V and J ends lost 0 bases and 8 bases respectively, with 25 bases between them. Germline assignment: CDR1 SEHNR and CDR2 FQNEAQ (reference sequence). There are 19 residues in the CDR3. In DNA form, the CDR3 reads TGTGCCAGCAGCTTAGCTTTGATTCGGGGTGGTCCAAGGAGGGAAAAACTGTTTTTT. It yields the protein CASSLALIRGGPRREKLFF.

V gene TRBV5-1 combines with J gene TRBJ2-6, with no clear D. Germline CDR1 and CDR2: SGHRS and YFSETQ. The germline V and J ends were trimmed by 2 bases and 2 bases, with 8 bases remaining between them. The CDR3 is 15 residues long. Here the CDR3 DNA reads TGCGCCAGCAGCTTATTAGAGACTGGGGCCAACGTCCTGACTTTC. Translation gives CASSLLETGANVLTF. Full variable domain (rest looked up from reference TRBV5-1 and TRBJ2-6): KAGVTQTPRYLIKTRGQQVTLSCSPISGHRSVSWYQQTPGQGLQFLFEYFSETQRNKGNFPGRFSGRQFSNSRSEMNVSTLELGDSALYLCASSLLETGANVLTFGAGSRLTVL.

The rearrangement links TRBV30 to TRBJ2-5; 12 nucleotides match TRBD2. Trimming took 0 bases from V and 6 from J; bases not matched to a gene: 2. This CDR3 comprises 14 residues. CDR1 is GTSNPN and CDR2 is SVGIG in the germline V gene (reference sequence). The CDR3 loop is CAWSVLAGGQTQYF. The CDR3 coding sequence is TGTGCCTGGAGTGTACTAGCGGGAGGCCAGACCCAGTACTTC.

The gene calls are TRBV18 and TRBJ2-7; possible D gene TRBD2, 6 bases. The CDR3 totals 15 residues. V gave up 2 bases and J gave up 0 bases, with 11 bases separating them. Germline V gene sequence: CDR1 KGHSH, CDR2 LQKENI. CDR3 protein: CASSPLEGSSYEQYF. The DNA for the CDR3 is TGTGCCAGCTCACCATTGGAGGGGAGCTCCTACGAGCAGTACTTC.

The V gene is TRBV29-1, the J gene TRBJ2-1; 9 bases fit TRBD2. J gave up 6 bases and V 4 bases, and 4 bases lay outside the gene matches. Germline CDR1 is SQVTM and CDR2 is ANQGSEA. This CDR3 contains 13 residues. In nucleotides, the CDR3 is TGCAGCGTTGGCGGGGGGGCTATCAATGAGCAGTTCTTC. This encodes CSVGGGAINEQFF.

This clone occurred a few times. The V gene is TRBV27, the J gene TRBJ2-7; D may be TRBD2 (6 bases). CDR3 length equals 12 residues. Germline CDR1 reads MNHEY; CDR2 reads SMNVEV (reference sequence). The V end lost 8 bases, the J end lost 0 bases, and 8 bases lay between the germline ends. In DNA, the CDR3 is TGTGCCAGCCGGGGGTCCTCCTACGAGCAGTACTTC. Residues: CASRGSSYEQYF.

The genes are TRBV19 and TRBJ1-4; a weak D match, TRBD1 (5 bases). V lost 3 bases, J lost 5 bases, and 10 bases lay in between. The CDR3 is made up of 14 amino acids. The germline CDR1 and CDR2 sequences are LNHDA and SQIVND (reference sequence). The CDR3 is CASSIWWGNEKLFF. The CDR3 DNA follows: TGTGCCAGTAGTATCTGGTGGGGCAATGAAAAACTGTTTTTT.

This chain uses TRBV7-9 with TRBJ2-6; TRBD2 aligns across 10 bases. The V and J ends lost 5 bases and 0 bases, in that order; junction bases with no gene match: 4. The CDR3 length is 17 residues. CDR1 SEHNR and CDR2 FQNEAQ come from the germline V gene (reference sequence). The CDR3 region has the DNA TGTGCCAGCAGCCCGGTAGCGGGAGGCTCTGGGGCCAACGTCCTGACTTTC. Encoded protein: CASSPVAGGSGANVLTF. The full variable domain, its missing parts supplied by reference TRBV7-9 and TRBJ2-6, is DTGVSQNPRHKITKRGQNVTFRCDPISEHNRLYWYRQTLGQGPEFLTYFQNEAQLEKSRLLSDRFSAERPKGSFSTLEIQRTEQGDSAMYLCASSPVAGGSGANVLTFGAGSRLTVL.

V gene TRBV24-1 combines with J gene TRBJ1-1; unclear D gene. The CDR3 totals 12 residues. Germline lookup yields CDR1 KGHDR and CDR2 SFDVKD. V lost 9 bases and J lost 5, with 12 bases in between. The CDR3 loop is CATGRWRTEAFF. CDR3 in DNA: TGTGCCACCGGGAGGTGGAGGACTGAAGCTTTCTTT.

The chain recombines TRBV9 with TRBJ1-2; no reliable D call. Germline V lookup: CDR1 SGDLS, CDR2 YYNGEE. V dropped 0 bases and J dropped 1 base, with 13 bases sitting between them. The CDR3 contains 16 residues. CDR3 nucleotides: TGTGCCAGCAGCGTAGTTAGCGGGCGGGGTAACTATGGCTACACCTTC. It specifies CASSVVSGRGNYGYTF.

The chain links TRBV7-3 to TRBJ1-1; weak D call: TRBD1 (5 bases). CDR1 is SGHTA and CDR2 is FQGTGA in the germline V gene. V was clipped by 4 bases and J by 7 bases, with 7 bases between them. CDR3 length equals 11 residues. CDR3 bases: TGTGCCAGCAGCTCCGGGGGTGAAGCTTTCTTT. The encoded protein is CASSSGGEAFF.

The chain joins TRBV7-2 to TRBJ1-6; 7 bases are a match to TRBD1. Per the germline V gene, CDR1 is SGHTA and CDR2 is FQGNSA. V gave up 5 bases and J gave up 10 bases; unmatched junction bases: 8. CDR3 length: 14 amino acids. CDR3 sequence reads: CASSPPGGFSPLHF. In nucleotides, the CDR3 is TGTGCCAGCAGCCCACCAGGGGGGTTCTCACCCCTCCACTTT. Looking up the rest from reference TRBV7-2 and TRBJ1-6 gives the full variable domain: GAGVSQSPSNKVTEKGKDVELRCDPISGHTALYWYRQSLGQGLEFLIYFQGNSAPDKSGLPSDRFSAERTGGSVSTLTIQRTQQEDSAVYLCASSPPGGFSPLHFGNGTRLTVT.

This clone has a handful of counts. This sequence joins TRBV4-3 and TRBJ1-5; no reliable D call. Germline assignment: CDR1 LGHNA and CDR2 YSLEER. The CDR3 contains 16 residues. Trimming took 0 bases from V and 7 from J, leaving 16 bases between them. CDR3 protein: CASSQEGSPGGQPQHF. CDR3 sequence (DNA): TGCGCCAGCAGCCAAGAGGGGAGTCCGGGCGGCCAGCCCCAGCATTTT.

The chain has TRBV7-2 and TRBJ1-2; tentative D call: TRBD1 (5 bases). V was trimmed by 1 base and J by 4 bases, leaving 13 bases between them. In germline, CDR1 is SGHTA, CDR2 FQGNSA. The CDR3 has 15 amino acids. The CDR3 region has the DNA TGTGCCAGCAGCTTAGTAGGACAACCCAGCTATGGCTACACCTTC. The encoded protein is CASSLVGQPSYGYTF.

The V call is TRBV2, the J call TRBJ1-2; the D gene is possibly TRBD1 (6 bases). The V gene's germline CDR1 is SNHLY and CDR2 FYNNEI. The CDR3 has 15 residues. V was cut by 0 bases and J by 2 bases, with 10 bases left in between. This chain's CDR3 is CASSEAPQGNYGYTF. CDR3 bases: TGTGCCAGCAGTGAAGCCCCACAGGGAAACTATGGCTACACCTTC.

This rearrangement joins TRBV2 to TRBJ2-5; a possible D gene is TRBD1 (6 bases). Trimming pared 6 bases from V and 4 bases from J, leaving 30 bases between. The CDR3 has 19 amino acids. The germline gives CDR1 SNHLY, CDR2 FYNNEI. The CDR3 region is CASRIDILELGGRGETQYF. In DNA, the CDR3 is TGTGCCAGCAGGATCGACATCCTAGAACTAGGGGGAAGGGGAGAGACCCAGTACTTC.

This clone was picked up many times. The J gene is TRBJ2-5, the V gene TRBV19, with TRBD2 matching 9 bases. The CDR3 spans 14 residues. Germline CDR1 and CDR2: LNHDA and SQIVND (reference sequence). Trimming at V came to 1 base and at J to 4 bases, leaving 1 base not matched to a gene. The CDR3, as DNA: TGTGCCAGTAGTATAGCTAGCGGGGTAGAGACCCAGTACTTC. Translating gives CASSIASGVETQYF.

The rearrangement joins TRBV7-9 to TRBJ1-3; D gene unclear. In germline, CDR1 is SEHNR, CDR2 FQNEAQ (reference sequence). The CDR3 consists of 12 residues. The ends were cut back, 4 bases at V and 10 bases at J, with 11 bases in the middle. The CDR3 bases are TGTGCCAGCAGCTCGTCGGGAGGGACCATATATTTT. Its translation is CASSSSGGTIYF. Drawing the rest from reference TRBV7-9 and TRBJ1-3, the complete variable domain is DTGVSQNPRHKITKRGQNVTFRCDPISEHNRLYWYRQTLGQGPEFLTYFQNEAQLEKSRLLSDRFSAERPKGSFSTLEIQRTEQGDSAMYLCASSSSGGTIYFGEGSWLTVV.

The V and J genes are TRBV6-5 and TRBJ2-2; D remains unclear. Trimming took 7 bases from V and 4 from J, leaving 16 bases between them. Germline V CDR1 and CDR2: MNHEY, SVGAGI. This CDR3 is built from 15 residues. CDR3 region: CASTTPSAVTGELFF. CDR3 nucleotides: TGTGCCAGCACCACGCCCAGCGCCGTCACCGGGGAGCTGTTTTTT.

The chain has TRBV30 and TRBJ1-2; 7 bases are shared with TRBD1. Germline CDR1 and CDR2: GTSNPN and SVGIG (reference sequence). Trimming cost V 1 base and J 9 bases; bases outside gene matches: 11. The CDR3 covers 14 residues. CDR3 protein: CAWSGQGNARRYTF. In nucleotides, the CDR3 is TGTGCCTGGAGTGGACAGGGAAACGCCCGGCGCTACACCTTC.

The chain couples TRBV30 to TRBJ2-2; tentatively, D is TRBD2 (7 bases). This CDR3 region has 16 residues. Germline V gene data show CDR1 as GTSNPN and CDR2 as SVGIG (reference sequence). Trimming removed 2 bases from V and 0 bases from J, with 13 bases in between. CDR3 nucleotides: TGTGCCTGGAGTACGTGGCGGGGGCCGAACACCGGGGAGCTGTTTTTT. As protein: CAWSTWRGPNTGELFF.

The chain has TRBV6-1 and TRBJ1-2; 10 bases are shared with TRBD1. Looked up from germline, CDR1 is MNHNS and CDR2 is SASEGT. The CDR3 is 14 amino acids. With 2 bases clipped from V and 7 bases from J, the junction kept 4 bases outside the gene matches. The DNA of the CDR3 is TGTGCCAGCAGTGAACAGGGACAGGGGTTTGGCTACACCTTC. Residues: CASSEQGQGFGYTF.

The chain joins TRBV6-2 or TRBV6-3 to TRBJ2-7; 7 bases line up with TRBD2. Unmatched junction bases numbered 12, after V lost 1 base and J lost 6 bases. CDR1 MNHEY and CDR2 SVGEGT come from the germline V gene. CDR3 length equals 16 residues. In DNA, the CDR3 is TGTGCCAGCAGTTACTGGGAGGGGACCTACGGCCTCGAGCAGTACTTC. This sequence encodes CASSYWEGTYGLEQYF.

The gene calls are TRBV2 and TRBJ1-5; maybe TRBD1 (6 bases). The V gene lost 4 bases and the J gene lost 5 bases, with 12 bases spanning the gap. The germline CDR1 and CDR2 sequences are SNHLY and FYNNEI. The CDR3 is 14 residues long. In DNA, the CDR3 is TGTGCCAGCAGTGTAGGGCAGGGGCATCAGCCCCAGCATTTT. Its protein product is CASSVGQGHQPQHF.

The CDR3 reads CASSYSTGDGYTF. CDR3 in DNA: TGTGCCAGCAGTTACTCGACAGGGGACGGCTACACCTTC. V and J are TRBV6-2 or TRBV6-3 and TRBJ1-2; 8 bases match TRBD1. Per the germline V gene, CDR1 is MNHEY and CDR2 is SVGEGT. After removal of 0 bases from V and 8 bases from J, the junction contained 2 bases not matched to a gene. This CDR3 comprises 13 residues.

The chain links TRBV12-3 or TRBV12-4 to TRBJ1-4, with 7 nucleotides matching TRBD1. The trim removed 6 bases at V and 4 bases at J, leaving 2 bases unmatched. This CDR3 is 13 amino acids long. The CDR3 DNA follows: TGTGCCAGCAGGGGACAGTTTAATGAAAAACTGTTTTTT. Translated: CASRGQFNEKLFF.

The chain has TRBV28 and TRBJ2-1; TRBD2 matches 12 bases. V was pared by 5 bases and J by 5 bases, with 7 bases of the junction left unmatched. The CDR3 covers 16 residues. The germline gives CDR1 MDHEN, CDR2 SYDVKM. Here the CDR3 DNA reads TGTGCCAGCAGTCAAATGAGGACTAGCGGGAACAATGAGCAGTTCTTC. It translates to CASSQMRTSGNNEQFF.

The genes are TRBV29-1 and TRBJ2-1; TRBD2 aligns across 13 bases. Germline V gene sequence: CDR1 SQVTM, CDR2 ANQGSEA. After removal of 8 bases from V and 5 bases from J, the junction contained 3 bases not matched to a gene. The CDR3 is 13 residues long. The CDR3 here is CSTGLAGHNEQFF. Here the CDR3 DNA reads TGCAGCACGGGACTAGCGGGACACAATGAGCAGTTCTTC.

The chain recombines TRBV18 with TRBJ2-5, with D tentatively TRBD2 (6 bases). Trimming cost V 1 base and J 2 bases, with 20 bases left between them. The germline V gene encodes CDR1 KGHSH and CDR2 LQKENI. The CDR3 spans 18 residues. The CDR3 loop is CASSPLGTAWGGQETQYF. CDR3 coding DNA: TGTGCCAGCTCACCACTGGGCACGGCGTGGGGAGGACAAGAGACCCAGTACTTC. Variable domain in full (rest from reference TRBV18 and TRBJ2-5): NAGVMQNPRHLVRRRGQEARLRCSPMKGHSHVYWYRQLPEEGLKFMVYLQKENIIDESGMPKERFSAEFPKEGPSILRIQQVVRGDSAAYFCASSPLGTAWGGQETQYFGPGTRLLVL.